This T cell receptor (beta chain) was profiled in a study of Ad26.COV2.S vaccination and SARS-CoV-2 variants. Study-level background: By the intramuscular route, Ad26.COV2.S was given once, or twice 56 days apart. Study conclusions and caveats: In vaccinated individuals, spike-specific CD8+ and CD4+ T cell responses reportedly displayed substantial breadth.

Treatment described: around 19 received Ad26.COV2.S at low or high dose, single or two shots; 5 received placebo; per-sample allocation not given. At day 63 after the first vaccine or placebo injection, samples were drawn. Profiled with immunoSEQ multiplex PCR; TCRdb holds only in-frame clones, not every one. The sample lists about 680,000 clones; 89% were seen once. The CDR3 has 16 residues. Germline V gives CDR1 MDHEN, CDR2 SYDVKM. V was clipped by 6 bases and J by 2 bases; unmatched bases: 7. With regard to this clone: The target antigen is unknown.

The material was peripheral blood, obtained in a trial of Ad26.COV2.S vaccine versus placebo. This rearrangement joins TRBV28 to TRBJ1-5; 10 nucleotides line up with TRBD1. The sequence was obtained from a person aged 18 to 59 who received the Ad26.COV2.S COVID-19 vaccine or a placebo. The chain's CDR3 is CASRRTGTGGNQPQHF. The CDR3 DNA reads TGTGCCAGCAGACGGACCGGGACAGGGGGCAATCAGCCCCAGCATTTT.